The clone carrying this T cell receptor (beta chain) was recorded at least ten times. Its antigen is still unknown. This sample stems from a study of T cells in Graves' hyperthyroidism and ophthalmopathy. Study results and caveats: The blood repertoire included most of the expanded thyroid clonotypes above 0.001. It was a median approximately 7.1 months before onset that the model predicted ophthalmopathy.

Amplified regions were TCR beta CDR3 sequences from RNA transcripts. First-round RT-PCR targeting the TCR CDR3 was performed with the HTBI primer set. MiXCR, run by TCRdb on the multiplex PCR reads, gives a single entry per CDR3 protein. The sample gives fewer than 550,000 distinct CDR3 sequences, around a quarter of which show up once; about 11% is in the top ten. The CDR3 is made up of 12 amino acids. Germline V gene lookup returns CDR1 SQVTM and CDR2 ANQGSEA. Trimming cost V 6 bases and J 3 bases; bases outside gene matches: 3. The sequence came from a woman aged 25 to 45 with Graves' ophthalmopathy. Sequenced: blood. The J gene is TRBJ2-7, the V gene TRBV29-1; 9 bases are a match to TRBD1. The CDR3 DNA is TGCAGCGTAGAGACAGGGGGCTACGAGCAGTACTTC. Residues: CSVETGGYEQYF.